The 28 T cell receptor beta chains below were found in one sample sequenced in a study of cytomegalovirus exposure and HLA in healthy donors. A multiplex PCR was run with 60 Vbeta primers and 13 Jbeta primers. Sequencing used immunoSEQ multiplex PCR; TCRdb keeps in-frame clones, though not all of them. The table has under 95,000 clones, about 80% seen once. Sequenced sample: PBMCs. The receptor set was obtained from a man aged 30 to 39 in good health and CMV-seropositive.

The V call is TRBV6-5, the J call TRBJ2-7; TRBD2 matches at 9 bases. CDR3 length: 15 residues. Per the germline V gene, CDR1 is MNHEY and CDR2 is SVGAGI. The V and J ends lost 6 bases and 1 base, in that order; junction bases with no gene match: 7. The CDR3: CASRPTSGASYEQYV. DNA for the CDR3: TGTGCCAGCAGGCCGACTAGCGGAGCATCCTACGAGCAGTACGTC.

This sequence joins TRBV6-1 and TRBJ2-3, with D maybe TRBD2 (6 bases). The germline CDR1 and CDR2 sequences are MNHNS and SASEGT. This CDR3 is built from 15 residues. V was pared by 6 bases and J by 2 bases, with 15 bases between. This CDR3 reads CASRATGAFTDTQYF. The CDR3, as DNA: TGTGCCAGCAGGGCTACGGGAGCCTTCACAGATACGCAGTATTTT.

The V gene is TRBV6-5, the J gene TRBJ1-1; TRBD1 matches at 7 bases. J was trimmed by 4 bases and V by 3 bases; bases with no gene match: 5. CDR3 length equals 14 residues. Looked up from germline, CDR1 is MNHEY and CDR2 is SVGAGI. The CDR3 nucleotides read TGTGCCAGCAGTTATTCAGAGGGGGCCACTGAAGCTTTCTTT. It is translated as CASSYSEGATEAFF.

In its sample, this clone was seen once. The chain recombines TRBV5-8 with TRBJ1-1; D is possibly TRBD1 (5 bases). This CDR3 region has 15 residues. Germline CDR1 is SGHTS and CDR2 is YDEGEE. V lost 1 base, J lost 5 bases, and 15 bases lay in between. The CDR3 loop is CASSLYGGDGTEAFF. In DNA form, the CDR3 reads TGTGCCAGCAGCTTGTACGGGGGGGATGGTACTGAAGCTTTCTTT.

This chain links TRBV7-2 with TRBJ2-7, with a weak D call TRBD2 (5 bases). Between the trimmed V and J ends, which lost 2 bases and 0 bases, there was a span of 14 bases. This CDR3 is 16 amino acids long. Looked up from germline, CDR1 is SGHTA and CDR2 is FQGNSA. The CDR3 DNA is TGTGCCAGCAGCTTAACCAGCGGCCTAAGCTCCTACGAGCAGTACTTC. Its protein is CASSLTSGLSSYEQYF. The full variable domain, completed using reference TRBV7-2 and TRBJ2-7, is GAGVSQSPSNKVTEKGKDVELRCDPISGHTALYWYRQSLGQGLEFLIYFQGNSAPDKSGLPSDRFSAERTGGSVSTLTIQRTQQEDSAVYLCASSLTSGLSSYEQYFGPGTRLTVT.

The count of this clone is one. V is TRBV7-6 and J is TRBJ2-5; tentatively, D is TRBD1 (6 bases). This CDR3 contains 14 residues. CDR1 and CDR2 (germline): SGHVS, FNYEAQ. V lost 2 bases to trimming and J lost 5 bases, with 12 bases between them. Written as DNA, the CDR3 is TGTGCCAGCAGCTTACTGACAGGACTCGAGACCCAGTACTTC. Residues: CASSLLTGLETQYF. Supplemented by reference TRBV7-6 and TRBJ2-5, the full variable domain reads GAGVSQSPRYKVTKRGQDVALRCDPISGHVSLYWYRQALGQGPEFLTYFNYEAQQDKSGLPNDRFSAERPEGSISTLTIQRTEQRDSAMYRCASSLLTGLETQYFGPGTRLLVL.

V gene TRBV14 combines with J gene TRBJ1-2; D is unresolved. The CDR3 spans 15 residues. Trimming took 4 bases from V and 1 from J, leaving 13 bases between them. Looked up from germline, CDR1 is SGHDN and CDR2 is FVKESK. The CDR3 loop reads CASSLYPYNNYGYTF. CDR3 coding DNA: TGTGCCAGCAGCCTGTACCCCTATAATAACTATGGCTACACCTTC. The variable domain in full, completed from reference TRBV14 and TRBJ1-2, reads EAGVTQFPSHSVIEKGQTVTLRCDPISGHDNLYWYRRVMGKEIKFLLHFVKESKQDESGMPNNRFLAERTGGTYSTLKVQPAELEDSGVYFCASSLYPYNNYGYTFGSGTRLTVV.

V gene TRBV7-8 combines with J gene TRBJ2-1; 14 bases agree with TRBD2. The CDR3 is made up of 18 amino acids. Losses at the gene ends were 5 bases for V and 7 bases for J; bases not matched to a gene: 13. From germline, CDR1 is SGHVS and CDR2 FQNEAQ. This chain's CDR3 is CASSLQIPGLAGENEQFF. The CDR3, as DNA: TGTGCCAGCAGCCTCCAGATCCCGGGACTAGCGGGGGAGAATGAGCAGTTCTTC.

This rearrangement joins TRBV4-2 to TRBJ2-1, with a weak D call TRBD1 (5 bases). This CDR3 is built from 15 residues. Germline V lookup: CDR1 LGHNA, CDR2 YNFKEQ. Trimming pared 3 bases from V and 6 bases from J, leaving 15 bases between. This chain's CDR3 is CASSHRASPSNEQFF. Written as DNA, the CDR3 is TGTGCCAGCAGCCACAGGGCCTCCCCATCCAATGAGCAGTTCTTC.

CDR3 protein: CASRTGGRNYGYTF. The CDR3 region has the DNA TGTGCCAGCAGAACAGGGGGCAGGAACTATGGCTACACCTTC. The rearrangement joins TRBV27 to TRBJ1-2, with TRBD1 matching over 9 bases. Losses at the gene ends were 6 bases for V and 2 bases for J; bases not matched to a gene: 4. The CDR3 runs 14 residues. Germline V CDR1 and CDR2: MNHEY, SMNVEV (reference sequence).

The chain joins TRBV10-3 to TRBJ2-5, with D perhaps matching TRBD2 (6 bases). The germline V gene has CDR1 ENHRY and CDR2 SYGVKD. The V end lost 5 bases, the J end lost 4 bases, and 14 bases lay between the germline ends. The CDR3 is 14 amino acids. The CDR3 sequence is CAISKLQEGETQYF. As DNA, the CDR3 is TGTGCCATCAGTAAGTTGCAGGAGGGAGAGACCCAGTACTTC.

The CDR3 bases are TGCGCCAGCAGCTTGGCCCAAGGACAGTCTCCTTATGGCTACACCTTC. Translation: CASSLAQGQSPYGYTF. The chain employs TRBV5-1 and TRBJ1-2, with D possibly TRBD1 on 6 matching bases. Germline V gene data show CDR1 as SGHRS and CDR2 as YFSETQ. The CDR3 has 16 amino acids. V lost 0 bases and J 5 bases, leaving 17 bases between the germline ends. The whole variable domain, filled in from reference TRBV5-1 and TRBJ1-2, reads KAGVTQTPRYLIKTRGQQVTLSCSPISGHRSVSWYQQTPGQGLQFLFEYFSETQRNKGNFPGRFSGRQFSNSRSEMNVSTLELGDSALYLCASSLAQGQSPYGYTFGSGTRLTVV.

In this sample, this clone turned up a few times. The chain links TRBV30 to TRBJ2-2, with 9 bases identical to TRBD2. V lost 5 bases and J lost 7; bases outside the gene matches: 5. The CDR3 loop spans 13 amino acids. CDR1 is GTSNPN, CDR2 SVGIG, per germline (reference sequence). CDR3 protein: CAWGGTSIGELFF. The DNA for the CDR3 is TGTGCCTGGGGGGGGACTAGCATCGGGGAGCTGTTTTTT.

This chain links TRBV14 with TRBJ1-1, with 8 positions matching TRBD1. The CDR3 is made up of 15 amino acids. J lost 1 base, V lost 1 base, and 2 bases had no gene match. Germline V CDR1 and CDR2: SGHDN, FVKESK. Here the CDR3 reads CASSQAGGANTEAFF. DNA for the CDR3: TGTGCCAGCAGCCAAGCAGGGGGCGCGAACACTGAAGCTTTCTTT.

The gene calls are TRBV4-2 and TRBJ2-1, with a weak D call TRBD2 (5 bases). The CDR3 is 13 residues long. CDR1 is LGHNA and CDR2 is YNFKEQ in the germline V gene. Trimming removed 8 bases at V and 7 bases at J, with 15 bases between. CDR3 amino acids: CASRRPEGNEQFF. The CDR3 DNA reads as TGTGCCAGCCGCAGGCCCGAGGGAAATGAGCAGTTCTTC.

V usage is TRBV5-4 and J usage is TRBJ1-5, with 9 bases fitting TRBD1. Germline values: CDR1 SGHNT, CDR2 YYREEE (reference sequence). V was pared by 2 bases and J by 7 bases, with 7 bases of the junction left unmatched. CDR3 length equals 15 residues. The CDR3 nucleotides read TGTGCCAGCAGCTTCGGGACAGGGTCAGGACAGCCCCAGCATTTT. It translates to CASSFGTGSGQPQHF. The full variable domain, completed using reference TRBV5-4 and TRBJ1-5, is ETGVTQSPTHLIKTRGQQVTLRCSSQSGHNTVSWYQQALGQGPQFIFQYYREEENGRGNFPPRFSGLQFPNYSSELNVNALELDDSALYLCASSFGTGSGQPQHFGDGTRLSIL.

The chain carries TRBV4-1 and TRBJ2-7; TRBD2 aligns across 14 bases. Germline trimming cut 1 base from V and 1 base from J; bases unmatched to any gene: 6. The V gene's germline CDR1 is MGHRA and CDR2 YSYEKL. CDR3 size: 18 residues. The CDR3 nucleotides read TGCGCCAGCAGCCAAGGGGGACTAGCGGGAGACTTATCCTACGAGCAGTACTTC. As protein: CASSQGGLAGDLSYEQYF.

The chain is built from TRBV7-2 and TRBJ1-1, with D possibly being TRBD1 (5 bases). CDR1 and CDR2 (germline): SGHTA, FQGNSA. The CDR3 extends over 15 amino acids. V was trimmed by 5 bases and J by 10 bases, leaving 23 bases between them. The chain's CDR3 is CASSLSIQGPLGAFF. CDR3 DNA: TGTGCCAGCAGCCTTTCTATTCAGGGCCCCCTGGGAGCTTTCTTT. The variable domain in full, completed from reference TRBV7-2 and TRBJ1-1, reads GAGVSQSPSNKVTEKGKDVELRCDPISGHTALYWYRQSLGQGLEFLIYFQGNSAPDKSGLPSDRFSAERTGGSVSTLTIQRTQQEDSAVYLCASSLSIQGPLGAFFGQGTRLTVV.

J is TRBJ2-1 and V is TRBV10-3; TRBD2 is a possible D gene (5 bases). The V gene's germline CDR1 is ENHRY and CDR2 SYGVKD. The CDR3 loop spans 12 amino acids. With 10 bases removed from V and 7 bases from J, the gap between germline ends came to 14 bases. The CDR3 nucleotides read TGTGCCACAGGACTTGGGGTTAATGAGCAGTTCTTC. Its translation: CATGLGVNEQFF.

This clone was picked up a small number of times. The J gene is TRBJ2-7, the V gene TRBV5-1, with 10 bases matching TRBD2. The CDR3 sequence is 14 residues long. Trimming at V came to 4 bases and at J to 2 bases, leaving 3 bases not matched to a gene. Germline V gene lookup returns CDR1 SGHRS and CDR2 YFSETQ. The CDR3: CASSPSGSPYEQYF. CDR3 sequence (DNA): TGCGCCAGCAGCCCTAGCGGGAGTCCCTACGAGCAGTACTTC.

The genes are TRBV14 and TRBJ1-6; D not resolved. Trimming removed 0 bases at V and 8 bases at J, with 8 bases between. CDR1 and CDR2 (germline): SGHDN, FVKESK. There are 14 residues in the CDR3. Here the CDR3 DNA reads TGTGCCAGCAGCCAAGAGCAGAGGTATTCACCCCTCCACTTT. Its translation is CASSQEQRYSPLHF. The full variable domain, its missing parts supplied by reference TRBV14 and TRBJ1-6, is EAGVTQFPSHSVIEKGQTVTLRCDPISGHDNLYWYRRVMGKEIKFLLHFVKESKQDESGMPNNRFLAERTGGTYSTLKVQPAELEDSGVYFCASSQEQRYSPLHFGNGTRLTVT.

The table lists this clone with a few counts. The chain employs TRBV11-1 and TRBJ2-7; D uncertain. The length of the CDR3 is 12 residues. The V gene lost 5 bases and the J gene lost 4 bases, with 9 bases spanning the gap. CDR1 SGHAT and CDR2 FQDESV come from the germline V gene (reference sequence). The CDR3 nucleotides are TGTGCCAGCAGCCATGACGGGTACGAGCAGTACTTC. Translating it yields CASSHDGYEQYF.

The V and J genes are TRBV6-1 and TRBJ1-1, with D possibly being TRBD1 (5 bases). CDR1 is MNHNS and CDR2 is SASEGT in the germline V gene. The CDR3 is 13 residues long. Trimming took off 7 bases at V and 0 bases at J, with 9 bases between the two ends. The CDR3 is CASTKTVNTEAFF. The DNA of the CDR3 is TGTGCCAGCACCAAGACAGTGAACACTGAAGCTTTCTTT.

In this sample, this clone turned up once. The genes are TRBV7-2 and TRBJ1-5; D is unclear. Between the trimmed V and J ends, which lost 2 bases and 12 bases, there was a span of 14 bases. The CDR3 has 13 amino acids. Germline CDR1 SGHTA, CDR2 FQGNSA. CDR3 nucleotide sequence: TGTGCCAGCAGCTTACGCCGGGGATCCCGCCAGCATTTT. This sequence encodes CASSLRRGSRQHF.

The J gene is TRBJ2-2, the V gene TRBV7-2, with D uncertain. Germline CDR1 and CDR2: SGHTA and FQGNSA. There are 14 residues in the CDR3. V was clipped by 4 bases and J by 1 base, with 7 bases between them. CDR3 region: CASSSRLNTGELFF. In DNA form, the CDR3 reads TGTGCCAGCAGCTCCAGACTGAACACCGGGGAGCTGTTTTTT. Together with reference TRBV7-2 and TRBJ2-2, the CDR3 gives the full variable domain: GAGVSQSPSNKVTEKGKDVELRCDPISGHTALYWYRQSLGQGLEFLIYFQGNSAPDKSGLPSDRFSAERTGGSVSTLTIQRTQQEDSAVYLCASSSRLNTGELFFGEGSRLTVL.

V gene TRBV18 combines with J gene TRBJ2-5; unclear D gene. Germline CDR1 is KGHSH and CDR2 is LQKENI. The CDR3 totals 13 residues. V gave up 4 bases and J gave up 5 bases, with 11 bases separating them. The CDR3 is CASSLTLEETQYF. Here the CDR3 DNA reads TGTGCCAGCTCACTCACCCTTGAGGAGACCCAGTACTTC.

The rearrangement joins TRBV9 to TRBJ2-7, with 12 bases identical to TRBD2. CDR1 SGDLS and CDR2 YYNGEE come from the germline V gene. V shed 0 bases and J 3 bases; nucleotides not matched to a gene: 7. CDR3 size: 17 residues. DNA for the CDR3: TGTGCCAGCAGCGTAGGTCTAGCGGGAGGGGGATTCTACGAGCAGTACTTC. It encodes CASSVGLAGGGFYEQYF.

In this sample, this clone turned up a few times. The chain uses TRBV7-9 and TRBJ1-2; the D is unclear. V lost 7 bases and J 8 bases, leaving 17 bases between the germline ends. The CDR3 sequence is 13 residues long. Germline V gene sequence: CDR1 SEHNR, CDR2 FQNEAQ (reference sequence). CDR3 DNA: TGTGCCAGCATCCGGTCGGGGATGGACGGCTACACCTTC. Protein sequence: CASIRSGMDGYTF.